This is a list of T cell receptor beta chains from one sample in a study of T cells of healthy individuals. TCRdb passed the 5' RACE reads through MiXCR, listing each CDR3 protein once. Among 53,000 or so distinct CDR3 sequences, roughly 15% were seen once, and the ten largest hold approximately 16%. All receptors derive from a human donor in good health. Both conserved end residues are part of each CDR3. D genes are given only for firm matches. Where a row states a size, it is once, few, many or the class of an expanded clone; other rows omit it.

d_gene	j_gene	abundance	v_gene	CDR3aa	CDR3nt
NA	TRBJ2-7	many	TRBV29-1	CSVAQPLYEQYF	TGCAGCGTTGCCCAGCCTCTCTACGAGCAGTACTTC
NA	TRBJ2-7	many	TRBV4-1	CASSQSGTDFYEQYF	TGCGCCAGCAGCCAATCCGGGACGGATTTCTACGAGCAGTACTTC
TRBD1	TRBJ1-1	few	TRBV5-1	CASSSSGGGQDTEAFF	TGCGCCAGCAGCTCCTCAGGGGGCGGTCAGGACACTGAAGCTTTCTTT
NA	TRBJ1-1	many	TRBV3-1	CASSPAWGSTEAFF	TGTGCCAGCAGCCCGGCGTGGGGGTCCACTGAAGCTTTCTTT
TRBD2	TRBJ2-2	many	TRBV13	CASSIPGLAADTGELFF	TGTGCCAGCAGCATACCGGGACTAGCGGCTGACACCGGGGAGCTGTTTTTT
NA	TRBJ1-5	many	TRBV7-2	CASSLVSYQPQHF	TGTGCCAGCAGCTTAGTTTCTTATCAGCCCCAGCATTTT
NA	TRBJ2-6	NA	TRBV23-1	CASSHMEIGNKHSGANVLTF	TGCGCCAGCAGTCACATGGAAATAGGGAACAAACACTCTGGGGCCAACGTCCTGACTTTC
TRBD2	TRBJ2-7	few	TRBV7-8	CASSHSGLAGYF	TGTGCCAGCAGCCACTCAGGACTAGCGGGGTACTTC
TRBD1	TRBJ2-7	many	TRBV6-5	CASSTGQTYEQYF	TGTGCCAGCTCCACGGGACAGACCTACGAGCAGTACTTC
TRBD2	TRBJ2-5	NA	TRBV4-3	CASSQGVRAGEETQYF	TGCGCCAGCAGCCAAGGGGTTCGAGCGGGGGAAGAGACCCAGTACTTC
TRBD1	TRBJ2-7	many	TRBV7-7	CASSASFTGGLTYEQYF	TGTGCCAGCAGCGCTAGTTTCACAGGGGGCCTAACCTACGAGCAGTACTTC
NA	TRBJ1-3	few	TRBV30	CAWSVSGSSSGNTIYF	TGTGCCTGGAGTGTTTCGGGGAGTTCTTCTGGAAACACCATATATTTT
TRBD2	TRBJ2-3	many	TRBV12-5	CASGLSRLRGATDTQYF	TGTGCTAGTGGTTTGTCCAGGCTGCGGGGGGCTACAGATACGCAGTATTTT
NA	TRBJ2-1	NA	TRBV10-3	CAISAGLLDEQFF	TGTGCCATCAGTGCTGGACTTTTGGATGAGCAGTTCTTC
TRBD2	TRBJ2-2	many	TRBV20-1	CSARDLSGRASGELFF	TGCAGTGCTAGAGATCTTAGCGGGAGGGCCTCCGGGGAGCTGTTTTTT
NA	TRBJ2-7	NA	TRBV6-5	CASSYLGREDF	TGTGCCAGCAGTTACCTCGGACGCGAGGACTTC
NA	TRBJ2-3	NA	TRBV4-1	CASSQDRGADTQYF	TGCGCCAGCAGCCAAGATCGCGGGGCCGATACGCAGTATTTT
TRBD1	TRBJ1-1	many	TRBV6-1	CASRDRDRGEAFF	TGTGCCAGCAGAGACCGGGACAGGGGCGAAGCTTTCTTT
TRBD2	TRBJ2-1	few	TRBV19	CASPAGGTSYNEQFF	TGTGCCAGCCCAGCGGGGGGGACCTCCTACAATGAGCAGTTCTTC
NA	TRBJ2-3	many	TRBV29-1	CSVASDEGADTQYF	TGCAGCGTTGCTTCGGACGAAGGAGCAGATACGCAGTATTTT
NA	TRBJ2-7	many	TRBV27	CASSSVGNYEQYF	TGTGCCAGCAGTTCGGTCGGTAACTACGAGCAGTACTTC
NA	TRBJ1-1	many	TRBV27	CASSLGGVLNTEAFF	TGTGCCAGCAGTTTAGGCGGAGTTTTGAACACTGAAGCTTTCTTT
NA	TRBJ1-1	few	TRBV19	CASTQPGMNTEAFF	TGTGCCAGTACCCAACCAGGGATGAACACTGAAGCTTTCTTT
NA	TRBJ2-7	NA	TRBV4-3	CASSQGAGQSTYEQYF	TGCGCCAGCAGCCAAGGGGCGGGACAGTCTACCTACGAGCAGTACTTC
NA	TRBJ2-1	NA	TRBV7-3	CASSRVPDTYNEQFF	TGTGCCAGCAGCCGGGTCCCGGACACTTACAATGAGCAGTTCTTC
NA	TRBJ2-1	many	TRBV29-1	CSVDGRRRHNEQFF	TGCAGCGTTGATGGCAGGCGACGACACAATGAGCAGTTCTTC
TRBD2	TRBJ2-3	many	TRBV7-3	CASSLVAGGTDTQYF	TGTGCCAGCAGCTTGGTAGCGGGTGGCACAGATACGCAGTATTTT
TRBD2	TRBJ2-3	many	TRBV30	CAWSRGEGTDTQYF	TGTGCCTGGAGTCGGGGGGAGGGTACAGATACGCAGTATTTT
TRBD2	TRBJ2-3	many	TRBV4-3	CASSQEASSGRWDATDTQYF	TGCGCCAGCAGCCAAGAGGCGTCTAGCGGGAGGTGGGACGCGACAGATACGCAGTATTTT
NA	TRBJ1-6	many	TRBV27	CASSVSQQGRHSPLHF	TGTGCCAGCAGTGTATCCCAACAGGGAAGGCACTCACCCCTCCACTTT
NA	TRBJ1-4	many	TRBV4-3	CASSQDRQPNEKLFF	TGCGCCAGCAGCCAAGATCGACAACCTAATGAAAAACTGTTTTTT
TRBD1	TRBJ1-5	NA	TRBV5-1	CAGQQGTQPQHF	TGCGCCGGCCAACAGGGGACTCAGCCCCAGCATTTT
TRBD1	TRBJ1-4	few	TRBV2	CASKMGQGGGKLFF	TGTGCCAGCAAAATGGGACAGGGAGGCGGAAAACTGTTTTTT
NA	TRBJ1-1	many	TRBV12-3/TRBV12-4	CASSTLDITEAFF	TGTGCCAGCAGTACGCTAGACATAACTGAAGCTTTCTTT
NA	TRBJ1-1	NA	TRBV7-2	CASSARQLNTEAFF	TGTGCCAGCAGCGCGAGACAGTTGAACACTGAAGCTTTCTTT
NA	TRBJ1-1	once	TRBV5-1	CASSLSLGATNTEAFF	TGCGCCAGCAGCTTGTCGTTGGGGGCCACAAACACTGAAGCTTTCTTT
TRBD1	TRBJ1-2	NA	TRBV5-5	CASSLEDRGYGYTF	TGTGCCAGCAGCTTGGAGGACAGGGGATATGGCTACACCTTC
NA	TRBJ1-2	NA	TRBV12-3/TRBV12-4	CASSLEGTGPNYGYTF	TGTGCCAGCAGTTTGGAGGGAACGGGTCCTAACTATGGCTACACCTTC
NA	TRBJ1-3	many	TRBV4-1	CASSQRLVNSGNTIYF	TGCGCCAGCAGCCAAAGGCTGGTGAACTCTGGAAACACCATATATTTT
TRBD1	TRBJ2-5	many	TRBV15	CATSREGRQGGTQYF	TGTGCCACCAGCAGAGAGGGGCGACAGGGGGGGACCCAGTACTTC
NA	TRBJ2-5	NA	TRBV7-2	CASSPVGTQYF	TGTGCCAGCAGCCCAGTGGGGACCCAGTACTTC
TRBD2	TRBJ2-3	many	TRBV20-1	CSAHRTSGKSRTDTQYF	TGCAGTGCCCATCGGACTAGCGGGAAGTCCAGGACAGATACGCAGTATTTT
NA	TRBJ1-2	many	TRBV6-1	CASRGGTTNYGYTF	TGTGCCAGCAGGGGCGGGACAACAAACTATGGCTACACCTTC